The clone carrying this T cell receptor (beta chain) has just one count. Those enrolled in Seattle joined during active infection and were followed longitudinally afterward. The entry originates in a study of blood T cell repertoires in COVID-19. Study at large: Acute-phase and convalescent COVID-19 samples originated in the United States, Italy and Spain. From T cells, B-cell-depleted T cells, or PBMCs came the material, which was cDNA or gDNA.

Original data processing: Estimates of nucleated cell counts were drawn from the amplification of reference gene primers. Assay used: immunoSEQ multiplex PCR; TCRdb lists only in-frame clones, some missing. That table gives V, J and clone size, and the DNA gave D and trimming. The profile covers approximately 500,000 clones, with approximately 88% appearing a single time and 7.8% taken by the ten largest. There are 14 residues in the CDR3. CDR1 LNHDA and CDR2 SQIVND come from the germline V gene (reference sequence). Trimming stripped 1 base from V and 2 bases from J, with 3 bases between. This receptor was taken from a woman aged 50 to 60 with COVID-19, enrolled during active disease. The chain uses TRBV19 and TRBJ2-6; no clear D gene. The material sequenced was peripheral blood. The CDR3 protein is CASSIVAGANVLTF. The DNA for the CDR3 is TGTGCCAGTAGTATAGTAGCTGGGGCCAACGTCCTGACTTTC.